This T cell receptor beta chain was observed in a study of T cells in localized non-small cell lung cancer. Profiled with immunoSEQ multiplex PCR; TCRdb holds only in-frame clones, not every one. Of more than 1,000 clones detected, just over 20% appear once; the ten largest clones hold 16%. Germline V lookup: CDR1 KGHSH, CDR2 LQKENI. Losses at the gene ends were 0 bases for V and 4 bases for J; bases not matched to a gene: 5. The CDR3 has 16 amino acids. A few counts support this clone. The source is a female donor older than 55 with stage I squamous cell lung carcinoma. This rearrangement joins TRBV18 to TRBJ2-1; 8 bases are shared with TRBD2. The sample was normal lung tissue next to the tumor, taken before any cancer treatment. CDR3 DNA sequence: TGTGCCAGCTCACCACCGAGCAGCGGGGGTTACAATGAGCAGTTCTTC. Protein: CASSPPSSGGYNEQFF.